This T cell receptor beta chain appears in the sequencing data of a study of cytomegalovirus exposure and HLA in healthy donors. Study at large: The 550 to 700 first-cohort repertoires and the roughly 120 validation repertoires shared the same platform, a later analysis reported.

V shed 5 bases, J shed 2 bases, and the junction held 4 bases outside the gene matches. CDR1 SEHNR and CDR2 FQNEAQ come from the germline V gene (reference sequence). This CDR3 spans 14 amino acids. Findings and limits, study-wide: Cytomegalovirus association was assigned to about 150 TCR beta chains. Specificity of three CMV-associated chains for CMV antigens was verified in vitro.

An approximately 120-subject validation cohort, separate from the roughly 680-subject first cohort, supplied the donors. Only in-frame clones appear in the TCRdb table, and some are missing; sequencing was by immunoSEQ multiplex PCR. The repertoire holds about 69,000 clones, with 85% to 95% as singletons. Comment on this clone: What it binds is unknown.

The sample taken for sequencing was PBMCs. The clonotype originates from a woman aged 18-29 years in good health and CMV-seronegative. The V gene is TRBV7-9, the J gene TRBJ1-2; 8 bases agree with TRBD1. The CDR3 sequence: CASSVTGENYGYTF. Here the CDR3 DNA reads TGTGCCAGCAGCGTGACAGGGGAAAACTATGGCTACACCTTC. The full variable domain, its missing parts supplied by reference TRBV7-9 and TRBJ1-2, is DTGVSQNPRHKITKRGQNVTFRCDPISEHNRLYWYRQTLGQGPEFLTYFQNEAQLEKSRLLSDRFSAERPKGSFSTLEIQRTEQGDSAMYLCASSVTGENYGYTFGSGTRLTVV.